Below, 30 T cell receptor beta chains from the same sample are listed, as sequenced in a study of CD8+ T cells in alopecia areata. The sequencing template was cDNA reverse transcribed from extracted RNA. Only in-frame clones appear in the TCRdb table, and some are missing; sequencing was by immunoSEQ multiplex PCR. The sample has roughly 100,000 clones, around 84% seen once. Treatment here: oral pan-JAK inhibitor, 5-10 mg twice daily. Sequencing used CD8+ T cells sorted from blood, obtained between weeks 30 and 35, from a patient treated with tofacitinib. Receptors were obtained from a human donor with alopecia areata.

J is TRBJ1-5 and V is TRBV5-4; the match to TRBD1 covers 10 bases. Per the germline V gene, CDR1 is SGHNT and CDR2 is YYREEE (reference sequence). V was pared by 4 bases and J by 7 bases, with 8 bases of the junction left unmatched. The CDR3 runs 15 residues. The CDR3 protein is CASSADRGLGQPQHF. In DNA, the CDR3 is TGTGCCAGCAGCGCAGACAGGGGGCTAGGACAGCCCCAGCATTTT.

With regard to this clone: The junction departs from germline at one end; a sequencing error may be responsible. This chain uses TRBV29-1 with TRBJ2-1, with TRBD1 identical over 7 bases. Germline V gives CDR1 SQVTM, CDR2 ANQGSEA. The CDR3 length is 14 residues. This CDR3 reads CSAEGWTGGPEQFF. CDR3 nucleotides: TGCAGCGCTGAAGGTTGGACAGGAGGACCTGAGCAGTTCTTC.

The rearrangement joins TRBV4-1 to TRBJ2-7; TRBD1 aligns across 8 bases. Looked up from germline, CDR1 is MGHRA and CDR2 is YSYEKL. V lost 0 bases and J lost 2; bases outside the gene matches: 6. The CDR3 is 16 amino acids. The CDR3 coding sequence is TGCGCCAGCAGCCAAGAGGGAGGACAGGGAGCCTACGAGCAGTACTTC. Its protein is CASSQEGGQGAYEQYF.

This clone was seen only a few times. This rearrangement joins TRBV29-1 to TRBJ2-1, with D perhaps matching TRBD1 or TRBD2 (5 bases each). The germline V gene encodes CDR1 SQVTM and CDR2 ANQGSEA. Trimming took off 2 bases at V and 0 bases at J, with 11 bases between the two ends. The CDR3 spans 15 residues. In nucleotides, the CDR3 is TGCAGCGTTGAACTGTGGGGGAGCTCCTACAATGAGCAGTTCTTC. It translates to CSVELWGSSYNEQFF.

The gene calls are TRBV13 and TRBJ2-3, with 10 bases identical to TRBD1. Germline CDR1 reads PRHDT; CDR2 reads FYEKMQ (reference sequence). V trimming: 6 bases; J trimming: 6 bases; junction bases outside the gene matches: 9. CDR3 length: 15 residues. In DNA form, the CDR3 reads TGTGCCAGCAGTATAGGGGACAGGGGAAGCGATACGCAGTATTTT. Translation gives CASSIGDRGSDTQYF.

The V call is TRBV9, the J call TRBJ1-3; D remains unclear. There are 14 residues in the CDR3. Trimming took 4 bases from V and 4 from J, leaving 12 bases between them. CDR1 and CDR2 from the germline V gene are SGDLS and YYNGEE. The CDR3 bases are TGTGCCAGCAGCCCATCTACCCCCGGAAACACCATATATTTT. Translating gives CASSPSTPGNTIYF.

The CDR3 coding sequence is TGTGCCAGCAGCTTAGTAGGGGGCGGTGGTACTGAAGCTTTCTTT. Its translation: CASSLVGGGGTEAFF. The chain joins TRBV7-8 to TRBJ1-1; 7 bases fit TRBD1. Germline-derived CDR1 and CDR2 are SGHVS and FQNEAQ. Losses at the gene ends were 1 base for V and 5 bases for J; bases not matched to a gene: 7. CDR3 length: 15 amino acids.

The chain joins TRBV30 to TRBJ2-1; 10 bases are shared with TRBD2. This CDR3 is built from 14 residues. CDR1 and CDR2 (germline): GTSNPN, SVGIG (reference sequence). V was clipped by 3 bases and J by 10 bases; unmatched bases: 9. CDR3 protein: CAWSPGGAGGEQFF. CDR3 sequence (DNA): TGTGCCTGGAGCCCCGGAGGAGCGGGAGGGGAGCAGTTCTTC.

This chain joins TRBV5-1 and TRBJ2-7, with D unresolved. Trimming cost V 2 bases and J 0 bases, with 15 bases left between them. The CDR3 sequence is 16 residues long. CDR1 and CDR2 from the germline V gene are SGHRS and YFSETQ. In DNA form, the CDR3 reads TGCGCCAGCAGCTTCGGACCCCAGGATAGCTCCTACGAGCAGTACTTC. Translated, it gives CASSFGPQDSSYEQYF.

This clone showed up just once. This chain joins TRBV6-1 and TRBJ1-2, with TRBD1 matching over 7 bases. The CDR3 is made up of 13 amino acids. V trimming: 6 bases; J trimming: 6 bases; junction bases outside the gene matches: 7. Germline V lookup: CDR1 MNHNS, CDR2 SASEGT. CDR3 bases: TGTGCCAGCAGAGACGAGGGGGCGAATGGCTACACCTTC. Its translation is CASRDEGANGYTF.

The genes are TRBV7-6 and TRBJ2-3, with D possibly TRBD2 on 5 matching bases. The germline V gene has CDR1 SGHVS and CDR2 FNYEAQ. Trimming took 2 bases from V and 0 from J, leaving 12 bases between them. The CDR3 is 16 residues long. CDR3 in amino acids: CASSLFASSSTDTQYF. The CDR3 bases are TGTGCCAGCAGCTTATTTGCTAGCTCTAGCACAGATACGCAGTATTTT.

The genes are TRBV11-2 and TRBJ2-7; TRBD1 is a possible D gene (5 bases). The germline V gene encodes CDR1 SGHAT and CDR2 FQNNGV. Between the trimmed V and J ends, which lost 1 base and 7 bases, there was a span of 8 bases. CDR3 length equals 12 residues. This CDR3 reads CASSLGPGEQYF. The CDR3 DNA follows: TGTGCCAGCAGCTTAGGTCCAGGGGAGCAGTACTTC.

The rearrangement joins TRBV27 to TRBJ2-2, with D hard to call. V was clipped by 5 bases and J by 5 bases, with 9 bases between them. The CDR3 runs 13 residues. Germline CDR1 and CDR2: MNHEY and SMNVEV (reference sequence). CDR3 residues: CASSPLLTGELFF. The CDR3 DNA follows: TGTGCCAGCAGTCCCCTTTTAACCGGGGAGCTGTTTTTT.

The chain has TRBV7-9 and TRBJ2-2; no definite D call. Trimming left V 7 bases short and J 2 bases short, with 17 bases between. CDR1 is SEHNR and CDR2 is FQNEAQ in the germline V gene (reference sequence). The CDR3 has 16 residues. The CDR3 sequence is CASTPLFGDNTGELFF. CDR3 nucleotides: TGTGCCAGCACCCCTTTGTTTGGGGATAACACCGGGGAGCTGTTTTTT.

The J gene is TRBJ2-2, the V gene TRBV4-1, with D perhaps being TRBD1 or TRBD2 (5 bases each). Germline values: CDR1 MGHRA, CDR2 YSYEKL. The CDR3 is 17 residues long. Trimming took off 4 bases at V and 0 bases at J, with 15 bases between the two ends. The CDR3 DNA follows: TGCGCCAGCAGCCGGTCAGGTGGGACCGCGAACACCGGGGAGCTGTTTTTT. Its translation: CASSRSGGTANTGELFF.

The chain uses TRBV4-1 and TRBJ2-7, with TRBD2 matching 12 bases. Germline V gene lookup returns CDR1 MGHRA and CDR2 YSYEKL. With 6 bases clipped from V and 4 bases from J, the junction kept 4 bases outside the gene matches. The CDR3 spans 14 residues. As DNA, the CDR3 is TGCGCCAGCAGGCTAGCGGGAGGGCCTTACGAGCAGTACTTC. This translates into CASRLAGGPYEQYF.

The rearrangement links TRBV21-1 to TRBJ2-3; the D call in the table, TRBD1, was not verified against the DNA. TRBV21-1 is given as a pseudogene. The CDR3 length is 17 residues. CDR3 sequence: CASSNKQGATNEDTQYF. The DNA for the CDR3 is TGTGCCAGCAGCAACAAACAGGGCGCCACGAATGAAGATACGCAGTATTTT.

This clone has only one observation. CDR3 protein: CASSYGPLNTEAFF. In DNA form, the CDR3 reads TGTGCCAGCAGTTACGGCCCGTTGAACACTGAAGCTTTCTTT. The chain employs TRBV6-5 and TRBJ1-1; D not resolved. This CDR3 is 14 amino acids long. CDR1 is MNHEY and CDR2 is SVGAGI in the germline V gene. Trimming left V 2 bases short and J 0 bases short, with 7 bases between.

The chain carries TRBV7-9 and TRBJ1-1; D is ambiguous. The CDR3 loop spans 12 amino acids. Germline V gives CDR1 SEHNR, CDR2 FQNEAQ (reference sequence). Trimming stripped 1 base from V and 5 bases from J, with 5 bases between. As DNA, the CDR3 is TGTGCCAGCAGCTTAGGTGAAACTGAAGCTTTCTTT. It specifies CASSLGETEAFF.

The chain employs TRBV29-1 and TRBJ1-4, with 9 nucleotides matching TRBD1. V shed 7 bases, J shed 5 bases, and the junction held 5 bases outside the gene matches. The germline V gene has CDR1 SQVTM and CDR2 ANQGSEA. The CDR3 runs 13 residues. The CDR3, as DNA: TGCAGCGCTCAGACAGGGGGGAATGAAAAACTGTTTTTT. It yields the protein CSAQTGGNEKLFF.

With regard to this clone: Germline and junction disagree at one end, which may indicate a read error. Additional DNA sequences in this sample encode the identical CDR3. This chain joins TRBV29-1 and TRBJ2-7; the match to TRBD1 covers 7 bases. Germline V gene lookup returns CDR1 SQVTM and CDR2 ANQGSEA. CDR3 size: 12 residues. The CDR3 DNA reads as TGCAGCGTCGAAGGGACAGCCTACGAGCAGTACTTC. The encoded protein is CSVEGTAYEQYF.

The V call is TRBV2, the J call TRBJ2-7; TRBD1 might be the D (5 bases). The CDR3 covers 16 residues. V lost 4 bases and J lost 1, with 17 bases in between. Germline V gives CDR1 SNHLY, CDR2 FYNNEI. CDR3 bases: TGTGCCAGCAGTGTACGATCGGACACCACGTCCTACGAGCAGTACTTC. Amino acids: CASSVRSDTTSYEQYF.

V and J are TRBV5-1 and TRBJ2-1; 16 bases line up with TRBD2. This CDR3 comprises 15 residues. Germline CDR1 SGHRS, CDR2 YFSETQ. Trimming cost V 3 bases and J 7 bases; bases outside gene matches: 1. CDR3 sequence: CASSSGLAGGNEQFF. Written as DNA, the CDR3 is TGCGCCAGCAGCTCGGGACTAGCGGGAGGGAATGAGCAGTTCTTC.

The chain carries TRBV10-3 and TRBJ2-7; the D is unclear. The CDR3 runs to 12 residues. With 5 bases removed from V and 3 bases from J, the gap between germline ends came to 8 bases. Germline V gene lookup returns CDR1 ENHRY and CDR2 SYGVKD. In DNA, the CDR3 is TGTGCCATCAGTAAGACCGTCTACGAGCAGTACTTC. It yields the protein CAISKTVYEQYF.

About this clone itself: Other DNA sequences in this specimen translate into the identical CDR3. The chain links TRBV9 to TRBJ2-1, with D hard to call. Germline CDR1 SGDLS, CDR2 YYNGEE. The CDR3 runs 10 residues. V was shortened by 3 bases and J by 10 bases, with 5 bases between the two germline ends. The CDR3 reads CASSGNEQFF. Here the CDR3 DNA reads TGTGCCAGCAGCGGCAACGAGCAGTTCTTC. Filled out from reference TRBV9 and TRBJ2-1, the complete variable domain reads DSGVTQTPKHLITATGQRVTLRCSPRSGDLSVYWYQQSLDQGLQFLIQYYNGEERAKGNILERFSAQQFPDLHSELNLSSLELGDSALYFCASSGNEQFFGPGTRLTVL.

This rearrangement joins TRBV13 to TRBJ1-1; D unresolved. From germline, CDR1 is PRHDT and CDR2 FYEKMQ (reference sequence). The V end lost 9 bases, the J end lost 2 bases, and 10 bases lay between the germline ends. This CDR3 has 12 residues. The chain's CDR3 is CASSKENTEAFF. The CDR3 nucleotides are TGTGCCAGTAGCAAGGAAAACACTGAAGCTTTCTTT.

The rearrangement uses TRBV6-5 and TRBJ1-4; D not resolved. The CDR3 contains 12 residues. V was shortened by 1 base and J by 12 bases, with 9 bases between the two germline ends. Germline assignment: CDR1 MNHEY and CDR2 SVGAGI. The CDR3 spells CASSYYLGELFF. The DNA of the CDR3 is TGTGCCAGCAGTTACTACCTTGGTGAACTGTTTTTT.

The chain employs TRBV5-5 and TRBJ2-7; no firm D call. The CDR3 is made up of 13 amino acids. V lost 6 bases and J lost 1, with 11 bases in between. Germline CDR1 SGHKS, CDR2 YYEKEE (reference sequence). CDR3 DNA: TGTGCCAGCATACGGCCAGATTCCTACGAGCAGTACTTC. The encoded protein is CASIRPDSYEQYF.

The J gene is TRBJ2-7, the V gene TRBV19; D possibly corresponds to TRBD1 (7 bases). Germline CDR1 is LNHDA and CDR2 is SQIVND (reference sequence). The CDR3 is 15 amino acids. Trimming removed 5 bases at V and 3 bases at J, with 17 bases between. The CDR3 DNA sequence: TGTGCCAGTAGTGGTCAGGGGGGCGCCGGCTACGAGCAGTACTTC. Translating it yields CASSGQGGAGYEQYF.

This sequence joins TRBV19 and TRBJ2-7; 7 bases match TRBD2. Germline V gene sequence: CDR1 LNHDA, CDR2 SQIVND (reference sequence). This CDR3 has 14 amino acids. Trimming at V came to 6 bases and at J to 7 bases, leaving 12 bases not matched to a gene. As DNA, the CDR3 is TGTGCCAGTAGCCACCGGGACTATACCTGGGAGCAGTACTTC. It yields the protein CASSHRDYTWEQYF.